This TCR beta chain was sequenced during a study of T cells in Graves' hyperthyroidism and ophthalmopathy. Study in general: Peripheral blood was acquired at first diagnosis, ahead of any therapy whatsoever.

This clonotype was counted at least ten times. The target antigen is unknown. Germline CDR1 MNHEY, CDR2 SVGAGI. The CDR3 length is 14 residues. V was cut by 0 bases and J by 1 base, with 6 bases left in between. The patients, who ranged from 18 to 65 in age, presented with newly diagnosed hyperthyroidism lasting under 2 months. Uncontrolled infection, other autoimmune disease, pregnancy and lactation each barred patients from inclusion. General study findings and limits: In validation, the model predicted ophthalmopathy. These predictions came a median roughly 6.5 months before onset.

RNA transcripts provided the source from which TCR beta CDR3 regions were amplified. In the first-round RT-PCR of the TCR CDR3, the HTBI primer set was used. MiXCR was run by TCRdb on the multiplex PCR reads, yielding one entry per CDR3 protein. The sample lists about 250,000 distinct CDR3 sequences; roughly 15% were seen once. Material for sequencing was blood. This TCR was sampled from a woman in her 50s with Graves' hyperthyroidism that later progressed to Graves' ophthalmopathy. This sequence joins TRBV6-5 and TRBJ1-1; D is unresolved. The CDR3 region has the DNA TGTGCCAGCAGTTACTCGAGACAGAACACTGAAGCTTTCTTT. Amino acid sequence: CASSYSRQNTEAFF.